This entry lists 26 T cell receptor beta chains sequenced from one sample in a study of CD8 T cells in Susac syndrome. RNA in amounts of about 0.5 to 1 ug was reverse transcribed with random hexamers. TCRdb ran MiXCR on the immunoSEQ multiplex PCR reads and lists one entry per CDR3 protein. In the table there are some 99,000 distinct CDR3 sequences, roughly 95% of which are singletons. The source material was CD4+ T cells from PBMCs. The origin of the receptors is a human donor in good health.

The V call is TRBV12-3 or TRBV12-4, the J call TRBJ1-2, with TRBD1 identical over 9 bases. V was pared by 6 bases and J by 8 bases, with 13 bases of the junction left unmatched. The CDR3 covers 15 residues. The CDR3 spells CASRETGQGGGGYTF. The CDR3 DNA sequence: TGTGCCAGCAGAGAAACGGGACAGGGCGGCGGAGGCTACACCTTC.

V usage is TRBV7-9 and J usage is TRBJ2-2; D is perhaps TRBD1 or TRBD2 (5 bases each). Per the germline V gene, CDR1 is SEHNR and CDR2 is FQNEAQ (reference sequence). CDR3 length equals 16 residues. V was pared by 3 bases and J by 1 base, with 12 bases between. The CDR3, as DNA: TGTGCCAGCAGCTTCGGGGCAGGGTGGAACACCGGGGAGCTGTTTTTT. As protein: CASSFGAGWNTGELFF.

V gene TRBV7-2 combines with J gene TRBJ2-1; 8 bases are a match to TRBD2. The germline V gene encodes CDR1 SGHTA and CDR2 FQGNSA. V trimming: 4 bases; J trimming: 4 bases; junction bases outside the gene matches: 6. CDR3 length: 15 residues. The CDR3 reads CASSSSGSGYNEQFF. The CDR3 nucleotides are TGTGCCAGCAGCTCAAGCGGGAGCGGTTACAATGAGCAGTTCTTC.

CDR3 amino acids: CASSSKRENTGELFF. CDR3 DNA sequence: TGTGCCAGCAGCTCCAAGCGGGAGAACACCGGGGAGCTGTTTTTT. The J gene is TRBJ2-2, the V gene TRBV5-4; the match to TRBD2 covers 7 bases. CDR1 is SGHNT, CDR2 YYREEE, per germline (reference sequence). The trim removed 3 bases at V and 1 base at J, leaving 3 bases unmatched. The CDR3 contains 15 residues.

This chain joins TRBV29-1 and TRBJ1-2, with TRBD1 as a possible D gene (5 bases). The CDR3 totals 12 residues. Germline CDR1 and CDR2: SQVTM and ANQGSEA. V was clipped by 8 bases and J by 3 bases, with 13 bases between them. The CDR3, as DNA: TGCAGCTCTCGGGGGTCAGACTATGGCTACACCTTC. Amino acid sequence: CSSRGSDYGYTF. The full variable domain, rest sourced from reference TRBV29-1 and TRBJ1-2, is SAVISQKPSRDICQRGTSLTIQCQVDSQVTMMFWYRQQPGQSLTLIATANQGSEATYESGFVIDKFPISRPNLTFSTLTVSNMSPEDSSIYLCSSRGSDYGYTFGSGTRLTVV.

This clonotype is a singleton in its sample. The chain links TRBV30 to TRBJ1-6, with no clear D. Trimming pared 4 bases from V and 4 bases from J, leaving 23 bases between. Looked up from germline, CDR1 is GTSNPN and CDR2 is SVGIG (reference sequence). The CDR3 consists of 18 residues. The CDR3 loop is CAWNPLGSPKLYNSPLHF. CDR3 DNA sequence: TGTGCCTGGAACCCTTTGGGCTCACCCAAACTATATAATTCACCCCTCCACTTT.

V gene TRBV20-1 combines with J gene TRBJ2-3; the D gene is possibly TRBD2 (6 bases). The CDR3 extends over 17 amino acids. With 0 bases removed from V and 2 bases from J, the gap between germline ends came to 18 bases. The germline gives CDR1 DFQATT, CDR2 SNEGSKA (reference sequence). The CDR3 loop is CSARDRGGGWLTDTQYF. In DNA, the CDR3 is TGCAGTGCTAGAGATCGGGGAGGAGGGTGGCTCACAGATACGCAGTATTTT.

The J gene is TRBJ2-2, the V gene TRBV28, with 12 bases aligning to TRBD2. The CDR3 runs 17 residues. The V segment lost 2 bases and the J segment 3 bases; nucleotides outside the gene matches: 4. Germline assignment: CDR1 MDHEN and CDR2 SYDVKM. For the CDR3, the DNA is TGTGCCAGCAGTTTACCCCGACTAGCGGGAGACACCGGGGAGCTGTTTTTT. It yields the protein CASSLPRLAGDTGELFF. The whole variable domain, remainder taken from reference TRBV28 and TRBJ2-2, is DVKVTQSSRYLVKRTGEKVFLECVQDMDHENMFWYRQDPGLGLRLIYFSYDVKMKEKGDIPEGYSVSREKKERFSLILESASTNQTSMYLCASSLPRLAGDTGELFFGEGSRLTVL.

The chain recombines TRBV2 with TRBJ2-2; D not certain. Trimming pared 4 bases from V and 2 bases from J, leaving 8 bases between. The CDR3 contains 14 residues. In germline, CDR1 is SNHLY, CDR2 FYNNEI. The CDR3 DNA sequence: TGTGCCAGCAGTGGGGGTTTCAACACCGGGGAGCTGTTTTTT. Protein: CASSGGFNTGELFF.

The chain carries TRBV27 and TRBJ2-3; possibly TRBD2 for D (6 bases). Trimming took 3 bases from V and 5 from J, leaving 9 bases between them. The germline CDR1 and CDR2 sequences are MNHEY and SMNVEV (reference sequence). The CDR3 has 13 amino acids. The CDR3 DNA sequence: TGTGCCAGCAGTTTCCGGGAGATAGATACGCAGTATTTT. Amino acid sequence: CASSFREIDTQYF.

This sequence joins TRBV2 and TRBJ2-4; 7 positions match TRBD2. The CDR3 is 13 residues long. The V gene end was trimmed by 10 bases and the J gene end by 5 bases; junction bases not matched to a gene: 8. Germline V CDR1 and CDR2: SNHLY, FYNNEI. The CDR3: CATGLDKENIQYF. In nucleotides, the CDR3 is TGTGCCACCGGACTAGATAAGGAAAACATTCAGTACTTC.

V is TRBV18 and J is TRBJ2-7; tentatively, D is TRBD2 (6 bases). Germline values: CDR1 KGHSH, CDR2 LQKENI. V was cut by 4 bases and J by 0 bases, with 10 bases left in between. This CDR3 is 14 amino acids long. In nucleotides, the CDR3 is TGTGCCAGCTCACAATCGACTAGCTCCTACGAGCAGTACTTC. It encodes CASSQSTSSYEQYF.

This clonotype was seen only once. The rearrangement links TRBV29-1 to TRBJ2-3, with D possibly TRBD2 on 5 matching bases. CDR3 length equals 13 residues. CDR1 is SQVTM, CDR2 ANQGSEA, per germline. V shed 6 bases and J shed 5 bases, with 15 bases lying between them. The CDR3 coding sequence is TGCAGCGTCAGGACTGGAGAGGGAGATACGCAGTATTTT. Protein product: CSVRTGEGDTQYF.

V gene TRBV12-3 or TRBV12-4 combines with J gene TRBJ2-7; 9 nucleotides match TRBD2. The trim removed 5 bases at V and 2 bases at J, leaving 7 bases unmatched. The CDR3 contains 15 residues. CDR3 nucleotides: TGTGCCAGCAGTCCCCTAGCGGGGTTCGCCTACGAGCAGTACTTC. Its translation is CASSPLAGFAYEQYF.

In its sample, this clonotype was seen a few times. This chain links TRBV18 with TRBJ2-5, with no clear D. Germline assignment: CDR1 KGHSH and CDR2 LQKENI. V lost 5 bases and J 2 bases, leaving 3 bases between the germline ends. There are 11 residues in the CDR3. CDR3 region: CASSKQETQYF. In DNA form, the CDR3 reads TGTGCCAGCTCAAAACAAGAGACCCAGTACTTC.

In DNA, the CDR3 is TGTGCCAGCACCGACGGCGGGAGGAGATCCTACAATGAGCAGTTCTTC. Its translation: CASTDGGRRSYNEQFF. The chain joins TRBV6-2 or TRBV6-3 to TRBJ2-1; 8 positions match TRBD2. Germline CDR1 and CDR2: MNHEY and SVGEGT. The CDR3 totals 16 residues. After removal of 7 bases from V and 1 base from J, the junction contained 9 bases not matched to a gene.

This clonotype was seen only once. The CDR3 nucleotides read TGTGCTAGTGGTCCGGGGGGTCTCGGAAACATTCAGTACTTC. This gives the protein CASGPGGLGNIQYF. V gene TRBV12-5 combines with J gene TRBJ2-4; 7 bases align to TRBD2. In germline, CDR1 is LGHNT, CDR2 FRNRAP. V trimming: 5 bases; J trimming: 6 bases; junction bases outside the gene matches: 7. The CDR3 runs 14 residues.

The CDR3 coding sequence is TGTGCCAGCAGCTTAGGTGACGCCTCGGGCTCATACGAGCAGTACTTC. This sequence encodes CASSLGDASGSYEQYF. The chain has TRBV13 and TRBJ2-7; D gene unclear. The CDR3 contains 16 residues. Germline CDR1 PRHDT, CDR2 FYEKMQ (reference sequence). Trimming stripped 0 bases from V and 4 bases from J, with 16 bases between.

This clonotype was observed a handful of times. The V call is TRBV4-2, the J call TRBJ2-1; D unclear. The CDR3 is 13 amino acids. Germline V gives CDR1 LGHNA, CDR2 YNFKEQ. The V end was cut by 4 bases, the J end by 5 bases, with 9 bases between. DNA for the CDR3: TGTGCCAGCAGCCTTGGACGGAACAATGAGCAGTTCTTC. This translates into CASSLGRNNEQFF.

The chain is built from TRBV6-5 and TRBJ2-1, with 16 bases that match TRBD2. The germline V gene encodes CDR1 MNHEY and CDR2 SVGAGI. The CDR3 length is 18 residues. V dropped 4 bases and J dropped 7; count of bases not matched to a gene: 10. The CDR3 DNA reads as TGTGCCAGCAGTTTCTCCGGGACTAGCGGGGGGGCTTTGAATGAGCAGTTCTTC. Protein: CASSFSGTSGGALNEQFF.

The chain links TRBV10-3 to TRBJ1-2; 8 bases line up with TRBD1. The trim removed 6 bases at V and 8 bases at J, leaving 8 bases unmatched. CDR1 and CDR2 (germline): ENHRY, SYGVKD. This CDR3 is 13 amino acids long. DNA of the CDR3: TGTGCCATCAGCCGACAGGGGAATGGCGGCTACACCTTC. Translating it yields CAISRQGNGGYTF.

The chain couples TRBV18 to TRBJ2-1, with 9 bases that match TRBD2. Germline V CDR1 and CDR2: KGHSH, LQKENI. V trimming: 0 bases; J trimming: 7 bases; junction bases outside the gene matches: 7. CDR3 length: 16 amino acids. The CDR3 loop reads CASSPPGREGHNEQFF. The CDR3 coding sequence is TGTGCCAGCTCACCACCGGGGCGGGAGGGCCATAATGAGCAGTTCTTC. The full variable domain, completed using reference TRBV18 and TRBJ2-1, is NAGVMQNPRHLVRRRGQEARLRCSPMKGHSHVYWYRQLPEEGLKFMVYLQKENIIDESGMPKERFSAEFPKEGPSILRIQQVVRGDSAAYFCASSPPGREGHNEQFFGPGTRLTVL.

The genes are TRBV4-3 and TRBJ2-3; 10 positions agree with TRBD2. Germline values: CDR1 LGHNA, CDR2 YSLEER. The CDR3 has 14 residues. The V and J ends lost 3 bases and 4 bases, in that order; junction bases with no gene match: 1. In DNA form, the CDR3 reads TGCGCCAGCAGCCAGGGACTAGCGTCAGATACGCAGTATTTT. It translates to CASSQGLASDTQYF.

The J gene is TRBJ2-5, the V gene TRBV10-3; TRBD2 agrees at 10 bases. V lost 2 bases, J lost 1 base, and 4 bases stayed unmatched. Germline V gene sequence: CDR1 ENHRY, CDR2 SYGVKD. The CDR3 loop spans 16 amino acids. CDR3 loop: CAISEASGGRQETQYF. The DNA for the CDR3 is TGTGCCATCAGTGAGGCTAGCGGGGGCCGCCAAGAGACCCAGTACTTC.

The chain employs TRBV7-9 and TRBJ1-1, with D possibly TRBD1 on 6 matching bases. The CDR3 contains 15 residues. V was pared by 4 bases and J by 0 bases, with 12 bases between. CDR1 SEHNR and CDR2 FQNEAQ come from the germline V gene (reference sequence). The chain's CDR3 is CASSWTGGLNTEAFF. DNA for the CDR3: TGTGCCAGCAGCTGGACCGGGGGGCTGAACACTGAAGCTTTCTTT. The entire variable domain, with the rest obtained from reference TRBV7-9 and TRBJ1-1, is as follows: DTGVSQNPRHKITKRGQNVTFRCDPISEHNRLYWYRQTLGQGPEFLTYFQNEAQLEKSRLLSDRFSAERPKGSFSTLEIQRTEQGDSAMYLCASSWTGGLNTEAFFGQGTRLTVV.

This clonotype was detected once. V is TRBV20-1 and J is TRBJ1-2; D might be TRBD1 (6 bases). Germline values: CDR1 DFQATT, CDR2 SNEGSKA (reference sequence). V was clipped by 7 bases and J by 3 bases, with 15 bases between them. This CDR3 spans 13 amino acids. CDR3 amino acids: CSVKTPGDYGYTF. The CDR3 DNA follows: TGCAGTGTTAAAACACCAGGGGACTATGGCTACACCTTC.